The sequence of this T cell receptor beta chain was determined in a study of cytomegalovirus exposure and HLA in healthy donors. Study-wide results and caveats: According to reports, the classifier identified cytomegalovirus status with high specificity and sensitivity.

This clone was seen a single time. Its target is unknown. V lost 5 bases, J lost 10 bases, and 15 bases lay in between. This CDR3 spans 14 amino acids. Germline V lookup: CDR1 MGHRA, CDR2 YSYEKL. The method was immunoSEQ multiplex PCR; TCRdb's version includes in-frame clones alone and lacks a portion of them. The table records 100,000 to 130,000 clones, approximately 86% of them present only once. Separate from the roughly 610-subject first cohort, the roughly 120-subject validation cohort was the one that the donors belonged to. The sample consisted of PBMCs. The receptor was isolated from a woman younger than 30 in good health and CMV-seronegative. The chain couples TRBV4-1 to TRBJ1-6; D is possibly TRBD1 (6 bases). CDR3 sequence (DNA): TGCGCCAGCAGCAGGGGGGGGGAACGATCACCCCTCCACTTT. This encodes CASSRGGERSPLHF.